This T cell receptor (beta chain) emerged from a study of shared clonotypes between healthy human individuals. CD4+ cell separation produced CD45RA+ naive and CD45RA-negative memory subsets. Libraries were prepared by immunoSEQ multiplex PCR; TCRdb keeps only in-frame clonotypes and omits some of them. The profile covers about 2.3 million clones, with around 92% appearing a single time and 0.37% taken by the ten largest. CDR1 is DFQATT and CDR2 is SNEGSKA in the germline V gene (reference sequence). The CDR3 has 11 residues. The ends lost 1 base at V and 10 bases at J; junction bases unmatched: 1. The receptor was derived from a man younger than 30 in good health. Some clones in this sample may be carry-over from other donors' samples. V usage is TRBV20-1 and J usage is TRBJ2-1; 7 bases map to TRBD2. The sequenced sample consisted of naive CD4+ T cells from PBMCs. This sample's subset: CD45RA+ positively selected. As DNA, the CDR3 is TGCAGTGCTAGAGGAGCGGGGGAGCAGTTCTTC. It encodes CSARGAGEQFF.